This is a list of T cell receptor beta chains from one sample in a study of cytomegalovirus exposure and HLA in healthy donors. Clones were sequenced by immunoSEQ multiplex PCR, and TCRdb holds only the in-frame ones, with some missing. Altogether roughly 280,000 clones are present, just over 70% being singletons, with the ten largest covering 2% to 2.5%. Sequenced: PBMCs. These receptors all come from a female donor in good health and CMV-seronegative. Each CDR3 is given without its conserved first and last residue.

J gene | V gene | CDR3 protein
TRBJ2-5 | TRBV25-1 | ATPSYPSRETQY
TRBJ2-7 | TRBV5-6 | ASSVDRLGSYEQY
TRBJ1-3 | TRBV6-5 | ASSLSAPRRDTIY
TRBJ1-1 | TRBV6-5 | ASSYLQGGGNTEAF
TRBJ1-6 | TRBV4-2 | ASSQDDRGNSPLH
TRBJ2-7 | TRBV7-9 | ASSVTGNSYEQY
TRBJ2-5 | TRBV13 | ASSSPTSGGEETQY
TRBJ2-1 | TRBV6-6 | ASSYSSLEQF
TRBJ1-6 | TRBV5-4 | ASSQSGGTNSPLH
TRBJ1-2 | TRBV5-4 | ASSLDPLANYGYT
TRBJ2-7 | TRBV11-2 | ASSQPLAVVAYEQY
TRBJ2-1 | TRBV14 | ASSQTMFGNNEQF
TRBJ1-2 | TRBV28 | ASSLDRGDYGYT
TRBJ1-4 | TRBV18 | ASSPFGRDRRGTGIEKLF
TRBJ2-7 | TRBV15 | ATSRDPRTGGYEQY
TRBJ2-6 | TRBV9 | ASSVPRTGGSIGANVLT
TRBJ1-5 | TRBV18 | ASSPGQGSDQPQH